This T cell receptor beta chain comes out of a study of CD8 T cells in Susac syndrome. Study overall: Clinical remission applied to roughly 8 sequenced Susac syndrome patients, and more than five had active disease. Notes on the study in general: In Susac syndrome, CD4+ T cell repertoires lacked any clonal expansion.

This CDR3 has 16 amino acids. V dropped 0 bases and J dropped 0 bases, with 9 bases sitting between them. Germline loops: CDR1 LGHNA, CDR2 YSLEER. When the RNA was reverse transcribed, random hexamers were used with an input of roughly 0.45 to 1 ug. TCRdb re-derived calls from the immunoSEQ multiplex PCR reads in MiXCR, one entry per CDR3 protein. The data show 150,000 or so distinct CDR3 sequences, with about 95% seen just once and approximately 0.17% held by the top ten. As regards this clonotype: Its target is not known.

The sequence derives from a human donor with Susac syndrome. This chain joins TRBV4-3 and TRBJ2-1; the D gene could be TRBD1 or TRBD2 (5 bases each). Material for sequencing was CD4+ T cells from PBMCs. The CDR3 protein is CASSQEWGISYNEQFF. The CDR3 coding sequence is TGCGCCAGCAGCCAAGAATGGGGGATCTCCTACAATGAGCAGTTCTTC.